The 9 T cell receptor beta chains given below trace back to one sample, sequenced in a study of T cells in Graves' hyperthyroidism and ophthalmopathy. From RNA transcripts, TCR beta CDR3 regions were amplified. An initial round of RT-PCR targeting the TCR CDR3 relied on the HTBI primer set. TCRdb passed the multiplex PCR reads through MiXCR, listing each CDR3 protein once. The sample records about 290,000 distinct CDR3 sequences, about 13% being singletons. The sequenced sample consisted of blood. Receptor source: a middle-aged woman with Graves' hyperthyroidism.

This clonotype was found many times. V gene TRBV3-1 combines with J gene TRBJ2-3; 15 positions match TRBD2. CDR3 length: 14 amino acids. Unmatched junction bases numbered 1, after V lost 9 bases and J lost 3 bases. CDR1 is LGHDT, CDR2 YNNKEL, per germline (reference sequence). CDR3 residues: CASGTSGRTDTQYF. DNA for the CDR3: TGTGCCAGTGGGACTAGCGGGAGGACAGATACGCAGTATTTT.

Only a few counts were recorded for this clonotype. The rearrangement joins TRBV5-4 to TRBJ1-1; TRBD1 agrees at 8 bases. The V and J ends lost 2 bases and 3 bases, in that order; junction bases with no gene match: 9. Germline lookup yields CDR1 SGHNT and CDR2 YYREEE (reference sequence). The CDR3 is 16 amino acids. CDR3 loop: CASSFGYDRGDTEAFF. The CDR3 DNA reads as TGTGCCAGCAGCTTTGGTTACGACAGGGGCGACACTGAAGCTTTCTTT.

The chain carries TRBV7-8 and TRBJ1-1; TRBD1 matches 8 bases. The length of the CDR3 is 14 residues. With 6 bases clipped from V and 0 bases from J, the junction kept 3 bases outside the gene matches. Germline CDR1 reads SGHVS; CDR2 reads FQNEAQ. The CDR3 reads CASSDRGLNTEAFF. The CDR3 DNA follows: TGTGCCAGCAGTGACAGGGGCTTGAACACTGAAGCTTTCTTT.

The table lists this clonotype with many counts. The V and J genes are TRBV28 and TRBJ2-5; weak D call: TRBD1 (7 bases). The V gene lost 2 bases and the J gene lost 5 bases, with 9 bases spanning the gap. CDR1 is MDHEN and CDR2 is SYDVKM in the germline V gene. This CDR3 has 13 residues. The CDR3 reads CASSLPGGETQYF. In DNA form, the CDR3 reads TGTGCCAGCAGTTTACCAGGGGGGGAGACCCAGTACTTC.

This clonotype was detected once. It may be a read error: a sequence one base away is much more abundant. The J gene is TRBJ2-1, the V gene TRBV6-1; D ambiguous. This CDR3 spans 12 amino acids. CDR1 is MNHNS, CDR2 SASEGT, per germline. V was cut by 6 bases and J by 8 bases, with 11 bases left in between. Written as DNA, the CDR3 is TGTGCCAGCAGACCTACCAGTGATGAGCAGTTCTTC. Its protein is CASRPTSDEQFF.

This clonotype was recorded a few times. This CDR3 is CASSSWDRDSEAFF. CDR3 DNA: TGTGCCAGCAGTTCCTGGGACAGGGACTCGGAAGCTTTCTTT. This chain links TRBV6-1 with TRBJ1-1; TRBD1 agrees at 9 bases. There are 14 residues in the CDR3. Germline values: CDR1 MNHNS, CDR2 SASEGT. V trimming: 5 bases; J trimming: 8 bases; junction bases outside the gene matches: 9.

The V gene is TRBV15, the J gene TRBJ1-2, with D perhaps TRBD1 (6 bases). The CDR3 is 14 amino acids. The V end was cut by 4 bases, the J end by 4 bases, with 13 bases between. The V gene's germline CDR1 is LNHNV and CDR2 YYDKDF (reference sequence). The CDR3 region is CATSTEAGAYGYTF. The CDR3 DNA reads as TGTGCCACCAGCACAGAAGCAGGGGCCTATGGCTACACCTTC.

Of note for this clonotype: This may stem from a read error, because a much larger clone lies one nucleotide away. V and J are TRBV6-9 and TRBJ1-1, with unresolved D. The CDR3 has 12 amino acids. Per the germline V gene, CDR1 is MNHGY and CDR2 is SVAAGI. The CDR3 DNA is TGTACCAGCTTCCGGGATTACACTGAAGCTTTCTTT. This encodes CTSFRDYTEAFF.

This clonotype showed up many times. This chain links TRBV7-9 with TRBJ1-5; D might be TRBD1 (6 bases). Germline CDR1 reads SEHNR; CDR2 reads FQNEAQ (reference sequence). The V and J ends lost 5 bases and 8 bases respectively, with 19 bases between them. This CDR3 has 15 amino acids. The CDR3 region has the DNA TGTGCCAGCAGCACGATGGGGGGCGCTGGGGAGCCCCAGCATTTT. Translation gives CASSTMGGAGEPQHF.